These 26 T cell receptor beta chains were sequenced from one sample in a study of blood T cell repertoires in COVID-19. TCRdb's copy holds only in-frame clones and misses some; the assay was immunoSEQ multiplex PCR. The table has around 320,000 clones, about 90% seen once. Sequenced material: PBMCs or T cells enriched from blood (not recorded which). The receptors here all came from a woman in her forties or fifties who had been exposed to COVID-19.

The genes are TRBV3-1 (or the pseudogene TRBV3-2) and TRBJ2-7; 8 bases match TRBD1. V lost 0 bases and J lost 6; bases outside the gene matches: 10. The germline CDR1 and CDR2 sequences are LGHDT and YNNKEL (reference sequence). This CDR3 region has 16 residues. The CDR3 nucleotides read TGTGCCAGCAGCCAAGATTCCGCAGGGGGCTCACGCGAGCAGTACTTC. Encoded protein: CASSQDSAGGSREQYF.

The genes are TRBV2 and TRBJ2-3; D might be TRBD1 (5 bases). The V and J ends lost 4 bases and 2 bases respectively, with 10 bases between them. Germline V gives CDR1 SNHLY, CDR2 FYNNEI. The CDR3 is made up of 14 amino acids. The CDR3: CASSVNRHTDTQYF. DNA of the CDR3: TGTGCCAGCAGTGTGAACAGGCACACAGATACGCAGTATTTT.

Only one count was recorded for this clone. Other DNA variants within this sample encode the same CDR3. The chain uses TRBV19 and TRBJ1-1; 8 positions match TRBD1. CDR1 and CDR2 (germline): LNHDA, SQIVND (reference sequence). The CDR3 is 14 amino acids. Trimming cost V 3 bases and J 1 base; bases outside gene matches: 1. The CDR3 region has the DNA TGTGCCAGTAGTATCGACAGGGGGAACACTGAAGCTTTCTTT. Amino acid sequence: CASSIDRGNTEAFF.

The rearrangement uses TRBV10-3 and TRBJ1-5; TRBD1 matches 7 bases. V trimming: 6 bases; J trimming: 3 bases; junction bases outside the gene matches: 5. This CDR3 has 14 residues. The germline gives CDR1 ENHRY, CDR2 SYGVKD. The DNA for the CDR3 is TGTGCCATCAGGAACGGGACAGACAATCAGCCCCAGCATTTT. Translating gives CAIRNGTDNQPQHF.

This clone was seen a handful of times. The rearrangement joins TRBV6-4 to TRBJ1-4; 8 positions agree with TRBD1. The CDR3 consists of 15 residues. V shed 6 bases, J shed 0 bases, and the junction held 3 bases outside the gene matches. Germline-derived CDR1 and CDR2 are MRHNA and SNTAGT. CDR3 region: CASSPGQATNEKLFF. The CDR3 DNA sequence: TGTGCCAGCAGCCCGGGACAGGCAACTAATGAAAAACTGTTTTTT.

This chain's CDR3 is CASSSRDRERGNQPQHF. In DNA form, the CDR3 reads TGTGCCAGTAGTAGTCGGGACAGGGAGAGGGGCAATCAGCCCCAGCATTTT. This chain links TRBV19 with TRBJ1-5; 9 bases line up with TRBD1. The trim removed 4 bases at V and 2 bases at J, leaving 9 bases unmatched. CDR1 is LNHDA and CDR2 is SQIVND in the germline V gene (reference sequence). The length of the CDR3 is 17 residues.

V gene TRBV3-1 (or the pseudogene TRBV3-2) combines with J gene TRBJ2-1, with TRBD2 matching over 7 bases. Germline CDR1 LGHDT, CDR2 YNNKEL (reference sequence). This CDR3 contains 14 residues. Losses at the gene ends were 3 bases for V and 8 bases for J; bases not matched to a gene: 7. The CDR3 coding sequence is TGTGCCAGCAGCCATCGGACTAGTGGGGATGAGCAGTTCTTC. It translates to CASSHRTSGDEQFF.

The rearrangement uses TRBV11-2 and TRBJ2-3; 7 bases align to TRBD1. With 3 bases clipped from V and 3 bases from J, the junction kept 9 bases outside the gene matches. Germline V gene data show CDR1 as SGHAT and CDR2 as FQNNGV. The CDR3 covers 16 residues. The CDR3 is CASSFFLTGTTDTQYF. The CDR3 DNA reads TGTGCCAGCAGCTTTTTTTTGACAGGGACGACAGATACGCAGTATTTT.

The CDR3 is CASSLPDRDSYEQYF. The CDR3 DNA follows: TGTGCCAGCAGCTTACCCGACAGGGACTCCTACGAGCAGTACTTC. The chain is built from TRBV11-1 and TRBJ2-7, with 7 nucleotides matching TRBD1. V gave up 2 bases and J gave up 0 bases; unmatched junction bases: 4. In germline, CDR1 is SGHAT, CDR2 FQDESV (reference sequence). The CDR3 has 15 amino acids.

The chain employs TRBV5-1 and TRBJ2-3; D unclear. Trimming removed 0 bases from V and 2 bases from J, with 10 bases in between. The CDR3 sequence is 15 residues long. Germline V gene sequence: CDR1 SGHRS, CDR2 YFSETQ. DNA for the CDR3: TGCGCCAGCAGCTTGGCTCCCTCTAACACAGATACGCAGTATTTT. It translates to CASSLAPSNTDTQYF.

The chain couples TRBV18 to TRBJ2-5; 9 bases match TRBD1. The ends lost 3 bases at V and 2 bases at J; junction bases unmatched: 4. Germline V CDR1 and CDR2: KGHSH, LQKENI. This CDR3 region has 15 residues. CDR3 coding DNA: TGTGCCAGCTCACCGGGACAGGGAGGACAAGAGACCCAGTACTTC. Translation gives CASSPGQGGQETQYF.

This chain joins TRBV30 and TRBJ2-7; TRBD2 agrees at 9 bases. Trimming at V came to 3 bases and at J to 5 bases, leaving 5 bases not matched to a gene. The CDR3 runs to 13 residues. From germline, CDR1 is GTSNPN and CDR2 SVGIG (reference sequence). Written as DNA, the CDR3 is TGTGCCTGGAGGCGGGGGGGCCGGAACGAGCAGTACTTC. It yields the protein CAWRRGGRNEQYF. Filled out from reference TRBV30 and TRBJ2-7, the complete variable domain reads SQTIHQWPATLVQPVGSPLSLECTVEGTSNPNLYWYRQAAGRGLQLLFYSVGIGQISSEVPQNLSASRPQDRQFILSSKKLLLSDSGFYLCAWRRGGRNEQYFGPGTRLTVT.

This chain connects TRBV10-3 to TRBJ2-7; D unclear. Between the trimmed V and J ends, which lost 11 bases and 2 bases, there was a span of 28 bases. This CDR3 has 17 amino acids. The germline gives CDR1 ENHRY, CDR2 SYGVKD. Here the CDR3 DNA reads TGTGCCGCCGTGTCCCTCCTCATCAAACATAAAACCTACGAGCAGTACTTC. Its protein product is CAAVSLLIKHKTYEQYF.

This clone showed up just a few times. The rearrangement links TRBV5-1 to TRBJ2-7, with 7 bases fitting TRBD1. This CDR3 has 14 residues. CDR1 is SGHRS and CDR2 is YFSETQ in the germline V gene. V dropped 5 bases and J dropped 2; count of bases not matched to a gene: 7. The CDR3: CASRKTGEAYEQYF. CDR3 in DNA: TGCGCCAGCAGAAAAACAGGGGAAGCCTACGAGCAGTACTTC.

The chain links TRBV30 to TRBJ1-1, with D perhaps matching TRBD1 (5 bases). This CDR3 has 15 amino acids. V was pared by 3 bases and J by 6 bases, with 20 bases between. Germline loops: CDR1 GTSNPN, CDR2 SVGIG (reference sequence). The CDR3 region is CAWRQRTGPISEAFF. The CDR3 region has the DNA TGTGCCTGGAGACAAAGAACAGGACCTATATCTGAAGCTTTCTTT.

V usage is TRBV18 and J usage is TRBJ1-3; D might be TRBD1 (5 bases). There are 17 residues in the CDR3. The V end was cut by 3 bases, the J end by 0 bases, with 15 bases between. Germline CDR1 is KGHSH and CDR2 is LQKENI. The CDR3 sequence is CASSPTGGVFSGNTIYF. CDR3 sequence (DNA): TGTGCCAGCTCACCTACGGGGGGAGTTTTCTCTGGAAACACCATATATTTT.

The chain has TRBV7-2 and TRBJ2-5; D might be TRBD2 (6 bases). The CDR3 consists of 15 residues. The V end lost 5 bases, the J end lost 5 bases, and 18 bases lay between the germline ends. CDR1 and CDR2 from the germline V gene are SGHTA and FQGNSA. CDR3 in amino acids: CASSGGSGSHETQYF. DNA of the CDR3: TGTGCCAGCAGCGGAGGGTCAGGCAGCCACGAGACCCAGTACTTC.

This chain joins TRBV29-1 and TRBJ2-7, with TRBD1 matching over 7 bases. The CDR3 runs 12 residues. Trimming at V came to 6 bases and at J to 1 base, leaving 3 bases not matched to a gene. Germline loops: CDR1 SQVTM, CDR2 ANQGSEA. CDR3 DNA: TGCAGCGTGGGACAGCGATCCTACGAGCAGTACTTC. Translation: CSVGQRSYEQYF.

This clone has only a few counts. The V call is TRBV3-1 (or the pseudogene TRBV3-2), the J call TRBJ1-2, with D tentatively TRBD1 (6 bases). Germline assignment: CDR1 LGHDT and CDR2 YNNKEL (reference sequence). This CDR3 comprises 15 residues. Trimming took 8 bases from V and 6 from J, leaving 22 bases between them. The CDR3 nucleotides read TGTGCCAGCCGAAGCTGGGAAGGGGGACGACATGGCTACACCTTC. Its translation is CASRSWEGGRHGYTF.

CDR3 protein: CAWSTGSQPQHF. Here the CDR3 DNA reads TGTGCCTGGAGTACGGGTAGTCAGCCCCAGCATTTT. This sequence joins TRBV30 and TRBJ1-5; D remains ambiguous. Germline CDR1 and CDR2: GTSNPN and SVGIG (reference sequence). The V end was cut by 2 bases, the J end by 6 bases, with 8 bases between. The length of the CDR3 is 12 residues.

The rearrangement joins TRBV5-6 to TRBJ2-3; 10 bases align to TRBD2. The V segment lost 1 base and the J segment 3 bases; nucleotides outside the gene matches: 5. This CDR3 is 16 amino acids long. Per the germline V gene, CDR1 is SGHDT and CDR2 is YYEEEE. The CDR3, as DNA: TGTGCCAGCAGCTTGCTAGCGGGGGTGTGGACAGATACGCAGTATTTT. It specifies CASSLLAGVWTDTQYF.

The chain carries TRBV28 and TRBJ1-2; D not certain. V was trimmed by 2 bases and J by 0 bases, leaving 7 bases between them. CDR3 length equals 14 residues. The germline V gene has CDR1 MDHEN and CDR2 SYDVKM. CDR3 DNA sequence: TGTGCCAGCAGTTTACCGGGTTCTAACTATGGCTACACCTTC. Its translation is CASSLPGSNYGYTF.

This chain uses TRBV4-1 with TRBJ1-1, with D possibly being TRBD1 (5 bases). This CDR3 region has 14 residues. From germline, CDR1 is MGHRA and CDR2 YSYEKL. With 5 bases removed from V and 9 bases from J, the gap between germline ends came to 19 bases. The CDR3 region is CASSSRKGDSQAFF. The CDR3 region has the DNA TGCGCCAGCAGCTCCCGAAAGGGCGACAGCCAAGCTTTCTTT.

This chain links TRBV5-4 with TRBJ2-7; 8 nucleotides align to TRBD2. This CDR3 is 15 amino acids long. Looked up from germline, CDR1 is SGHNT and CDR2 is YYREEE (reference sequence). The J segment lost 0 bases and the V segment lost 4 bases, leaving 6 bases of the junction unmatched. Here the CDR3 reads CASSAKAGGSYEQYF. In nucleotides, the CDR3 is TGTGCCAGCAGCGCCAAGGCGGGGGGCTCCTACGAGCAGTACTTC.

This clone showed up just a few times. Other DNA sequences in the sample encode the same CDR3. The V gene is TRBV19, the J gene TRBJ2-5, with D possibly TRBD1 on 6 matching bases. V shed 4 bases and J shed 1 base, with 10 bases lying between them. The CDR3 is made up of 14 amino acids. Per germline, CDR1 LNHDA and CDR2 SQIVND (reference sequence). The CDR3 DNA sequence: TGTGCCAGTAGTAGACCAGGGGTCCAAGAGACCCAGTACTTC. Translated: CASSRPGVQETQYF. Combining the CDR3 with reference TRBV19 and TRBJ2-5 gives the whole variable domain DGGITQSPKYLFRKEGQNVTLSCEQNLNHDAMYWYRQDPGQGLRLIYYSQIVNDFQKGDIAEGYSVSREKKESFPLTVTSAQKNPTAFYLCASSRPGVQETQYFGPGTRLLVL.

V gene TRBV9 combines with J gene TRBJ1-3; the D gene is possibly TRBD1 (6 bases). In germline, CDR1 is SGDLS, CDR2 YYNGEE. This CDR3 contains 16 residues. Deletions cut 7 bases from V and 0 bases from J, with 17 bases between. The CDR3 DNA reads as TGTGCCAGCCGAGGGGGTTCGCCTCTCTCTGGAAACACCATATATTTT. Translation: CASRGGSPLSGNTIYF.